One sample yielded the 10 T cell receptor beta chains listed below, sequenced in a study of OX40 agonist ivuxolimab in advanced cancers. Generated by immunoSEQ multiplex PCR, the TCRdb table keeps only in-frame clones and is missing some. The data contain 55,000 to 70,000 clones, roughly 82% of them singletons. This specimen was CD4+ or CD8+ T cells sorted from blood, taken in a trial of the OX40 agonist ivuxolimab. The receptor set was obtained from an adult with an advanced solid tumor such as melanoma, head and neck, liver or kidney cancer.

This rearrangement joins TRBV28 to TRBJ2-6, with D possibly being TRBD2 (6 bases). Between the trimmed V and J ends, which lost 8 bases and 6 bases, there was a span of 17 bases. Per germline, CDR1 MDHEN and CDR2 SYDVKM. The CDR3 covers 15 residues. The CDR3 bases are TGTGCCAGCGCCACGGGAGCCTTCGAGGCCAACGTCCTGACTTTC. Its translation: CASATGAFEANVLTF.

This clone has only a few counts. The CDR3 sequence is CASTTGSNEKLFF. The CDR3 bases are TGTGCCAGCACCACGGGGTCTAATGAAAAACTGTTTTTT. The chain has TRBV7-9 and TRBJ1-4; no clear D gene. The germline V gene encodes CDR1 SEHNR and CDR2 FQNEAQ (reference sequence). The CDR3 is made up of 13 amino acids. The V end lost 7 bases, the J end lost 3 bases, and 9 bases lay between the germline ends.

The chain has TRBV7-8 and TRBJ2-7; tentative D call: TRBD1 (8 bases). This CDR3 is built from 17 residues. Trimming removed 6 bases at V and 0 bases at J, with 21 bases between. Germline V gene data show CDR1 as SGHVS and CDR2 as FQNEAQ. Here the CDR3 reads CASSPRAGQDSSYEQYF. CDR3 coding DNA: TGTGCCAGCAGTCCACGAGCGGGACAGGATAGCTCCTACGAGCAGTACTTC.

The chain links TRBV7-3 to TRBJ1-1; D gene ambiguous. Germline V gene sequence: CDR1 SGHTA, CDR2 FQGTGA. The CDR3 has 12 residues. V gave up 5 bases and J gave up 7 bases, with 11 bases separating them. CDR3 in amino acids: CASSPRIGEAFF. The CDR3 coding sequence is TGTGCCAGCAGCCCCCGTATAGGTGAAGCTTTCTTT.

This chain uses TRBV9 with TRBJ2-2; maybe TRBD1 (6 bases). Looked up from germline, CDR1 is SGDLS and CDR2 is YYNGEE. CDR3 length equals 15 residues. V was shortened by 5 bases and J by 2 bases, with 13 bases between the two germline ends. As DNA, the CDR3 is TGTGCCAGCAGACCTGGACAGCCTAACACCGGGGAGCTGTTTTTT. It is translated as CASRPGQPNTGELFF. Full variable domain (remainder filled in from reference TRBV9 and TRBJ2-2): DSGVTQTPKHLITATGQRVTLRCSPRSGDLSVYWYQQSLDQGLQFLIQYYNGEERAKGNILERFSAQQFPDLHSELNLSSLELGDSALYFCASRPGQPNTGELFFGEGSRLTVL.

V and J are TRBV6-1 and TRBJ1-2; D ambiguous. The CDR3 loop spans 13 amino acids. V dropped 2 bases and J dropped 7 bases, with 11 bases sitting between them. The V gene's germline CDR1 is MNHNS and CDR2 SASEGT. The CDR3 sequence is CASSEFEKSGYTF. The CDR3 DNA is TGTGCCAGCAGTGAATTTGAAAAGTCTGGCTACACCTTC.

This clone was counted between two and nine times. The rearrangement joins TRBV14 to TRBJ2-7; 10 bases align to TRBD2. The germline CDR1 and CDR2 sequences are SGHDN and FVKESK. The CDR3 length is 16 residues. After removal of 5 bases from V and 2 bases from J, the junction contained 9 bases not matched to a gene. The CDR3 DNA sequence: TGTGCCAGCAGCTACACTAGCGGGATTCCTCCCTACGAGCAGTACTTC. Residues: CASSYTSGIPPYEQYF. Using reference TRBV14 and TRBJ2-7 for the parts outside the CDR3, the full variable domain is EAGVTQFPSHSVIEKGQTVTLRCDPISGHDNLYWYRRVMGKEIKFLLHFVKESKQDESGMPNNRFLAERTGGTYSTLKVQPAELEDSGVYFCASSYTSGIPPYEQYFGPGTRLTVT.

The chain employs TRBV7-2 and TRBJ2-7; D might be TRBD2 (6 bases). This CDR3 comprises 14 residues. With 5 bases removed from V and 7 bases from J, the gap between germline ends came to 18 bases. Germline CDR1 reads SGHTA; CDR2 reads FQGNSA. CDR3 amino acids: CASSEGLGLMEQYF. CDR3 in DNA: TGTGCCAGCAGCGAGGGACTCGGTCTCATGGAGCAGTACTTC. Drawing the rest from reference TRBV7-2 and TRBJ2-7, the complete variable domain is GAGVSQSPSNKVTEKGKDVELRCDPISGHTALYWYRQSLGQGLEFLIYFQGNSAPDKSGLPSDRFSAERTGGSVSTLTIQRTQQEDSAVYLCASSEGLGLMEQYFGPGTRLTVT.

The J gene is TRBJ2-7, the V gene TRBV6-6; 8 bases match TRBD2. Germline CDR1 MNHNY, CDR2 SVGAGI (reference sequence). V gave up 4 bases and J gave up 0 bases; unmatched junction bases: 2. This CDR3 has 14 amino acids. CDR3 in amino acids: CASSFGRVSYEQYF. Here the CDR3 DNA reads TGTGCCAGCAGTTTCGGGAGGGTCTCCTACGAGCAGTACTTC.

The rearrangement joins TRBV21-1 to TRBJ2-2. TRBV21-1 is marked as a pseudogene. The CDR3 is 16 residues long. This chain's CDR3 is CASSIVGGVGSGELFF. The CDR3 coding sequence is TGTGCCAGCAGCATCGTTGGTGGGGTAGGGTCCGGGGAGCTGTTTTTT.